This TCR beta chain was profiled in a study of human T cells and chemical hapten exposure (TCRdb year 2021). In terms of the full investigation: For sensitization, 2% DPC in acetone was applied to a roughly 2 cm by roughly 2 cm area of upper inner arm skin. Patients additionally received weekly therapeutic DPC doses to the scalp throughout the roughly 24-week study period. Patch testing on the upper back used Finn chambers containing 0.01% DPC, with scoring done after 6 days according to International Contact Dermatitis Research Group standards. Most of the patients in the cohort were female, and the cohort covered alopecia areata with under or over 50% scalp involvement, alopecia totalis and alopecia universalis. Libraries were pooled for sequencing, and variation in per-sample TCR yields was attributed mainly to small differences in library volumes within the pool. The study tracked peripheral blood TCR repertoire changes in vivo during primary and secondary sensitization to the hapten diphenylcyclopropenone (DPC) in alopecia patients. Blood was sampled from patients pre-sensitization (week 0) and at 2, 6 and about 24 weeks after DPC sensitization. For TCR sequencing, blood came from 25 to 30 alopecia patients at anywhere from one to four time points (pre-sensitization, 2, 6 and 24 weeks). Each blood RNA sample was used to sequence both TCR alpha and TCR beta chains. Overall study outcomes, separate from this receptor: Compared with pre-sensitization or healthy control sets, expanded TCRs formed significantly more large CDR3 similarity clusters, which is consistent with antigen-driven responses. The number of TCRs above 1 in 1000 frequency did not change with DPC sensitization; there was no evidence of global repertoire structure alterations. Patch test score correlated positively with the number of PT1 expanded TCRs, reaching significance at thresholds 8, 16 and 32 but not at 4. Alopecia, a presumed autoimmune disease, was present in all patients, so the immune response of the patients might differ from that of healthy individuals. After repeated subsampling, the strength of the expansion versus patch-test correlation and the threshold at which it became significant changed.

In the germline V gene, CDR1 corresponds to MNHEY and CDR2 to SVGEGT. From the cysteine up to the phenylalanine, the CDR3 has a length of 17 residues. This entry keeps only the CDR3 DNA: 51 bases, framed from base 1. Deletion took 3 bases off V and 0 bases off J, with a span of 18 bases between the germline ends. The table lists this clonotype with a few counts. Which antigen it targets is not known. No base-level quality is on record; no much larger clone is a single base apart. Preparation of the library involved RACE. The sequencing machine was a NextSeq 500. During library preparation, unique molecular identifiers were attached to individual cDNA molecules so that TCRs could be counted in a quantitative, reproducible way. In the source study's methods: A median of roughly 100,000 TCRs per sample was observed, with a range of 23,224 to 690,600. V, J and CDR3 annotation of the TCR reads was performed with the Decombinator software suite. For PS versus PT1 abundance plots, all samples were subsampled to the same number of TCRs (28,000). TCRs were defined as expanded if absent before sensitization and observed at least eight times at the 2-week time point. The public sequencing data were trimmed at Q25 with fastp and processed into clonotypes with MiXCR by TCRdb, which kept only in-frame beta chains. Duplicate CDR3 protein sequences are folded into a single record with the most common DNA and genes. These V and J calls are TCRdb output, not the study's own analysis. This sample comprises about 42,000 distinct CDR3 sequences, 9.6% of them detected only once. The ten largest account for more than 13% of the sample.

The time point label, read with the paper, signifies: patch test 2, 6 weeks after DPC sensitization. This sample's treatment or condition label indicates: therapeutic diphenylcyclopropenone sensitization with weekly scalp DPC. Total RNA was isolated from unfractionated whole blood collected in Tempus Blood RNA tubes. Blood at each patch-test visit was drawn before the patch test was applied. Patients were considered eligible if aged 18 to 70, diagnosed with alopecia and deemed suitable for DPC therapy, and patients were excluded if pregnant. Here the sequenced sample was whole blood, taken in connection with sensitization to the hapten diphenylcyclopropenone (DPC). This receptor was identified in a woman aged 25-40 years with alopecia areata. Some clones in this sample may be carry-over from other donors' samples. The chain uses TRBV6-2 or TRBV6-3 and TRBJ2-7; the best D guess is TRBD1, with 6 bases matching. The nucleotide sequence is TGTGCCAGCAGTTATAACACCTTCGTCAGGGGCTCCTACGAGCAGTACTTC. Its translation is CASSYNTFVRGSYEQYF.